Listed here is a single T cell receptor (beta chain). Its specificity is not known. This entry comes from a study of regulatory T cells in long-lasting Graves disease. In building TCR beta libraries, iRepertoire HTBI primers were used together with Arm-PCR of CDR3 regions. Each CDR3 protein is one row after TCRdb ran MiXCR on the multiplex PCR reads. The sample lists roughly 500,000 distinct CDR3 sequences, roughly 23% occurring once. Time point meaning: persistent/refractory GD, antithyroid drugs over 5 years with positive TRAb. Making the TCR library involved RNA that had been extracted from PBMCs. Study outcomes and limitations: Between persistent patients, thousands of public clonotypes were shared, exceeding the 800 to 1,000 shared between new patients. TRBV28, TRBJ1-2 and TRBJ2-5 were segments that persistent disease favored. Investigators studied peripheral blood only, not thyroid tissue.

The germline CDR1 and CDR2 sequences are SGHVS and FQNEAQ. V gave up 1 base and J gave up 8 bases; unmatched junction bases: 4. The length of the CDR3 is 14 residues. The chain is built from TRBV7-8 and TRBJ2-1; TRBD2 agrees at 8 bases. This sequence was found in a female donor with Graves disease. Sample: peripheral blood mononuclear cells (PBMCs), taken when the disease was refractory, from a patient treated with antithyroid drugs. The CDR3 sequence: CASSLGGGPYEQFF. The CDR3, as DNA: TGTGCCAGCAGCTTAGGCGGGGGGCCATATGAGCAGTTCTTC.